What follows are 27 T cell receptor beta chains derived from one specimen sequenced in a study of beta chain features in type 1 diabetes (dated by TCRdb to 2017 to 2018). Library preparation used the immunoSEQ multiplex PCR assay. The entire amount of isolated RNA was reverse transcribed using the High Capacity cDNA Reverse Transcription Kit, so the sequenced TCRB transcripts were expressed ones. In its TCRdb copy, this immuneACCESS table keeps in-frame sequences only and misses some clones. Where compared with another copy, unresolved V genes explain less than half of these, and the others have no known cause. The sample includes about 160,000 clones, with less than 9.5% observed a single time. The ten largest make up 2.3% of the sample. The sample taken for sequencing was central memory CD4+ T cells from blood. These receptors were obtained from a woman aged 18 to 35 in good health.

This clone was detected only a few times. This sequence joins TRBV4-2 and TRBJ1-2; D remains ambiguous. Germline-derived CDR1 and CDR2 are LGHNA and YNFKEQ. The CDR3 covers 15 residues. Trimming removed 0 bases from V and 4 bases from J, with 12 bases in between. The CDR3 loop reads CASSQEVTSGYGYTF. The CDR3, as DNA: TGTGCCAGCAGCCAAGAAGTGACGAGCGGCTATGGCTACACCTTC.

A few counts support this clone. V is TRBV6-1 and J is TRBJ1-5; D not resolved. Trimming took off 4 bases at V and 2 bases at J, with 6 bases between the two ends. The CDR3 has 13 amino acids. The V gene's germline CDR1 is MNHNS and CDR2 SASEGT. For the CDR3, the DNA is TGTGCCAGCAGTGGGAGGGGCAATCAGCCCCAGCATTTT. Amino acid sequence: CASSGRGNQPQHF.

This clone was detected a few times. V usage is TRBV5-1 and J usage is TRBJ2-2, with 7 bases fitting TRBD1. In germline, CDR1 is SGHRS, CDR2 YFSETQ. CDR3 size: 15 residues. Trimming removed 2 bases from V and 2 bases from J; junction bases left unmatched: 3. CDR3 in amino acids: CASSLQGPNTGELFF. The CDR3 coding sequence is TGCGCCAGCAGCTTACAGGGGCCTAACACCGGGGAGCTGTTTTTT.

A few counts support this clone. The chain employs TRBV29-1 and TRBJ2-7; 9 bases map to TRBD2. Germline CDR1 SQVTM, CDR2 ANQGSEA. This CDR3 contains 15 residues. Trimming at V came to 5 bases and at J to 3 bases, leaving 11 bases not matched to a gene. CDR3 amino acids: CSVRAGGNPRYEQYF. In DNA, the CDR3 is TGCAGCGTTAGAGCGGGGGGAAACCCTCGCTACGAGCAGTACTTC.

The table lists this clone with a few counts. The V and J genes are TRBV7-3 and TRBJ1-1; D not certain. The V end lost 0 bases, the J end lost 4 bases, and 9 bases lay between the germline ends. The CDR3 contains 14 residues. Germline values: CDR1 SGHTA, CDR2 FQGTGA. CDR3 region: CASSLTSSSTEAFF. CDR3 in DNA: TGTGCCAGCAGCTTAACAAGTAGCAGCACTGAAGCTTTCTTT.

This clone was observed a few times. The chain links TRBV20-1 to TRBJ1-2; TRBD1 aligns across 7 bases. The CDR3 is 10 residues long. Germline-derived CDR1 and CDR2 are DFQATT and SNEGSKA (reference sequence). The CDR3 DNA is TGCCAGACAAGGGGGCCTGGCTACACCTTC. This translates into CQTRGPGYTF.

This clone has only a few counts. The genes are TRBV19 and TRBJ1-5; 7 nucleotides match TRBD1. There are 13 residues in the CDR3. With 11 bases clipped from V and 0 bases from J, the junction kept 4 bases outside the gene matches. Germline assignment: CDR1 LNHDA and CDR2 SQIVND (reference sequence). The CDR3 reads CASQGNSNQPQHF. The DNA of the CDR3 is TGTGCCTCACAGGGGAATAGCAATCAGCCCCAGCATTTT.

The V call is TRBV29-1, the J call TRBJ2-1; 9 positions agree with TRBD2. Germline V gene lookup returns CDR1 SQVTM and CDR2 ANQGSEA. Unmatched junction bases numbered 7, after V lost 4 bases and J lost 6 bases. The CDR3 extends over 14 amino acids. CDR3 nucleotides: TGCAGCGTTGGGGAAGCGGGGGGACCCAATGAGCAGTTCTTC. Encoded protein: CSVGEAGGPNEQFF.

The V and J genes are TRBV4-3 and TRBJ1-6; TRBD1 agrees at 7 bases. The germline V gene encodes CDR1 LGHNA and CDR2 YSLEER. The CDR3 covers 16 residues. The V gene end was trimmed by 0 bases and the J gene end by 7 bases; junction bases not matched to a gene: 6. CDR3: CASSQDLRGRNSPLHF. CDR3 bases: TGCGCCAGCAGCCAAGATCTTAGGGGGCGGAATTCACCCCTCCACTTT.

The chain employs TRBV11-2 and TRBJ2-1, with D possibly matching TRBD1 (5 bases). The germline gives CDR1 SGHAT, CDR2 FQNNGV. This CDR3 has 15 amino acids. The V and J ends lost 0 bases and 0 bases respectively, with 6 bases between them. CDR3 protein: CASSLDRGSYNEQFF. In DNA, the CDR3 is TGTGCCAGCAGCTTAGATAGGGGCTCCTACAATGAGCAGTTCTTC.

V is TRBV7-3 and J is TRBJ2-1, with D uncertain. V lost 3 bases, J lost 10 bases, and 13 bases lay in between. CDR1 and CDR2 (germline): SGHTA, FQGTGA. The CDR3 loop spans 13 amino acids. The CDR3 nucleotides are TGTGCCAGCAGCTTCACCCGAGATCGGGAGCAGTTCTTC. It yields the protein CASSFTRDREQFF.

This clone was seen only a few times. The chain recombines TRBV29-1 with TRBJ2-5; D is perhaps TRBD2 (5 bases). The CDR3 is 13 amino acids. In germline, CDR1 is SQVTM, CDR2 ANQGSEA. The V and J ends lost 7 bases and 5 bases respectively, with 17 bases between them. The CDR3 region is CSARGLAGETQYF. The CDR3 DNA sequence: TGCAGCGCCAGAGGGCTAGCTGGTGAGACCCAGTACTTC.

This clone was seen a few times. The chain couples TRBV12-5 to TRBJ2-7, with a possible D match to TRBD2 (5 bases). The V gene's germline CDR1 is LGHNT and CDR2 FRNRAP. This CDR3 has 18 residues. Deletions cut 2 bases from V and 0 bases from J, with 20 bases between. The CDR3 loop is CASGLNLGSEGSSYEQYF. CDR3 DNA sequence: TGTGCTAGTGGTTTGAATTTAGGGTCAGAGGGAAGCTCCTACGAGCAGTACTTC. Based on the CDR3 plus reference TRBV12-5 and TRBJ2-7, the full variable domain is DARVTQTPRHKVTEMGQEVTMRCQPILGHNTVFWYRQTMMQGLELLAYFRNRAPLDDSGMPKDRFSAEMPDATLATLKIQPSEPRDSAVYFCASGLNLGSEGSSYEQYFGPGTRLTVT.

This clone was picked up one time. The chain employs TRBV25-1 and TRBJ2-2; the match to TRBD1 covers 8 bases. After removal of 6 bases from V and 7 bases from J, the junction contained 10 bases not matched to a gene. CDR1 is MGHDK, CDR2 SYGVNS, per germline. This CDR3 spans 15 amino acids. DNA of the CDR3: TGTGCCAGCAGCGACTTCGGGACAGGTCACGGGGAGCTGTTTTTT. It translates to CASSDFGTGHGELFF.

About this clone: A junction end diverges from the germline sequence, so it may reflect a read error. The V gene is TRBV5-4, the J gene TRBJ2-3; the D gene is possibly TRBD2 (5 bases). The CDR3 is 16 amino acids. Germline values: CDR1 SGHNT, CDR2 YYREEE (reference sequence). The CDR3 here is CASSQAGGFPGDTQYF. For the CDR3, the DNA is TGCGCCAGCAGCCAAGCAGGCGGGTTCCCCGGAGATACGCAGTATTTT.

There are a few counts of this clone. CDR3 coding DNA: TGCGCCAGCAGCCAAGGTCCTAGCGGGGGAAACAATGAGCAGTTCTTC. This translates into CASSQGPSGGNNEQFF. The V gene is TRBV4-3, the J gene TRBJ2-1, with TRBD2 identical over 10 bases. Germline loops: CDR1 LGHNA, CDR2 YSLEER. The V segment lost 1 base and the J segment 5 bases; nucleotides outside the gene matches: 5. The CDR3 is 16 residues long.

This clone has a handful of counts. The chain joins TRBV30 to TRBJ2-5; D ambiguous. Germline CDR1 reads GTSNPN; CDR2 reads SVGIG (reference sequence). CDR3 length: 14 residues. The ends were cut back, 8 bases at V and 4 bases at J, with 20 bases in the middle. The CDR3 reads CALRRGSTAETQYF. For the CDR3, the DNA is TGTGCCCTTCGCCGCGGTAGCACTGCAGAGACCCAGTACTTC.

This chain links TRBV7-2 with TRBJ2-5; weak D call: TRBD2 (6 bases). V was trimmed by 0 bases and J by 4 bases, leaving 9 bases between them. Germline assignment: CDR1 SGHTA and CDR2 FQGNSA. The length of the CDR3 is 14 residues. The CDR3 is CASSLAGGSETQYF. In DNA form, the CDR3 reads TGTGCCAGCAGCTTAGCGGGGGGATCAGAGACCCAGTACTTC.

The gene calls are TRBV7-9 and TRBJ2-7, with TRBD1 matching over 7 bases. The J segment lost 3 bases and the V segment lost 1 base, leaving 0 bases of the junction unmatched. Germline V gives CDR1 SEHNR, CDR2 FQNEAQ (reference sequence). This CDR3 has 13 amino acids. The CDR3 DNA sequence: TGTGCCAGCAGCTTAGACAGGGGCTACGAGCAGTACTTC. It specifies CASSLDRGYEQYF.

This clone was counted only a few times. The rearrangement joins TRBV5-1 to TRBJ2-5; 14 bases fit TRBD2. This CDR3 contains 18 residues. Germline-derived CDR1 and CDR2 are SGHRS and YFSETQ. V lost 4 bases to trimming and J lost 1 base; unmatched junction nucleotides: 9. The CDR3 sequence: CASSVGLAGGFSQETQYF. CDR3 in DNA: TGCGCCAGCAGCGTTGGACTAGCGGGGGGCTTCAGCCAAGAGACCCAGTACTTC.

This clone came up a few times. The CDR3 DNA reads as TGTGCCAGCAGCCTAGCTGGCGCCAGCGGGGGCCTTCCCTACGAGCAGTACTTC. Translation: CASSLAGASGGLPYEQYF. This sequence joins TRBV4-2 and TRBJ2-7; TRBD2 agrees at 8 bases. Per germline, CDR1 LGHNA and CDR2 YNFKEQ. Unmatched junction bases numbered 16, after V lost 4 bases and J lost 2 bases. The CDR3 runs to 18 residues.

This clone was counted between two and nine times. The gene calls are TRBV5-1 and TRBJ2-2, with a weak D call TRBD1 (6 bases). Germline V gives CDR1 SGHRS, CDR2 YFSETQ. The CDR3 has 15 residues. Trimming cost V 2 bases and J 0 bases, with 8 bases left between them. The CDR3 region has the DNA TGCGCCAGCAGCTTCGGACAGACGAACACCGGGGAGCTGTTTTTT. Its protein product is CASSFGQTNTGELFF. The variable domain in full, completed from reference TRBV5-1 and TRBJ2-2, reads KAGVTQTPRYLIKTRGQQVTLSCSPISGHRSVSWYQQTPGQGLQFLFEYFSETQRNKGNFPGRFSGRQFSNSRSEMNVSTLELGDSALYLCASSFGQTNTGELFFGEGSRLTVL.

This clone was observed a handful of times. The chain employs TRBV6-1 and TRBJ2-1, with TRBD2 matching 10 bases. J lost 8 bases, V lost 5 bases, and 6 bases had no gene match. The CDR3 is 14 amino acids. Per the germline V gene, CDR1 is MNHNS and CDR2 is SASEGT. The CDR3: CASSRSGGGHEQFF. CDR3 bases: TGTGCCAGCAGTCGCAGCGGGGGGGGTCATGAGCAGTTCTTC.

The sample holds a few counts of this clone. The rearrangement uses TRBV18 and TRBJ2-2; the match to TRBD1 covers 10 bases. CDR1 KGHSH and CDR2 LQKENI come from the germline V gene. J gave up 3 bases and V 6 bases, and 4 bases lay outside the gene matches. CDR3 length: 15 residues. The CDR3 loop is CASSPGQGHTGELFF. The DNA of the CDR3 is TGTGCCAGCTCTCCGGGACAGGGGCACACCGGGGAGCTGTTTTTT.

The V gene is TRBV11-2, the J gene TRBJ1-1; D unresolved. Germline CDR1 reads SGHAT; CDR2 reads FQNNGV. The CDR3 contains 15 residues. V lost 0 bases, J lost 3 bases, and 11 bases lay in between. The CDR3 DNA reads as TGTGCCAGCAGCTTAGATGCGGGTCGGGACACTGAAGCTTTCTTT. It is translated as CASSLDAGRDTEAFF.

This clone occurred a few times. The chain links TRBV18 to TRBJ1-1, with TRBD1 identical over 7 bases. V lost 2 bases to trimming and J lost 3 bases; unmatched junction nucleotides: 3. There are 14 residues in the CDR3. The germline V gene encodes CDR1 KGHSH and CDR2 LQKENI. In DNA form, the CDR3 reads TGTGCCAGCTCACCAGACAGGGATTACACTGAAGCTTTCTTT. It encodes CASSPDRDYTEAFF.

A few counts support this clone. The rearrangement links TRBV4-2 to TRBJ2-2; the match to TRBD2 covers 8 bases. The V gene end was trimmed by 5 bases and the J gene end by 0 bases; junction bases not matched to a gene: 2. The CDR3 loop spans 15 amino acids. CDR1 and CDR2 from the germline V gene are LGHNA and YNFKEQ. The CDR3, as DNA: TGTGCCAGCAGCTGGGGACTAGCGAACACCGGGGAGCTGTTTTTT. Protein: CASSWGLANTGELFF.